The 17 T cell receptor beta chains below come from one sample, sequenced in a study of blood T cell repertoires in COVID-19. Here immunoSEQ multiplex PCR was the method, and the copy in TCRdb shows in-frame clones only, minus some. This sample yields fewer than 500,000 clones, of which 75% to 90% are seen a single time; 1.1% belongs to the top ten. Sequencing input: PBMCs or T cells enriched from blood (not recorded which). The receptors were sampled from a man aged 25-45 years who had recovered from COVID-19.

The genes are TRBV28 and TRBJ2-1, with 11 bases that match TRBD2. The CDR3 sequence is 16 residues long. Germline V CDR1 and CDR2: MDHEN, SYDVKM. V dropped 5 bases and J dropped 8; count of bases not matched to a gene: 11. CDR3 sequence reads: CASSRGDTSGSYEQFF. The CDR3, as DNA: TGTGCCAGCAGTCGGGGGGATACTAGCGGGAGCTATGAGCAGTTCTTC.

The chain joins TRBV6-1 to TRBJ2-2, with a possible D match to TRBD2 (5 bases). From germline, CDR1 is MNHNS and CDR2 SASEGT. The CDR3 is 15 residues long. Trimming cost V 1 base and J 5 bases, with 11 bases left between them. CDR3 DNA: TGTGCCAGCAGTGAAGAAGTTGGGAGTACCGGGGAGCTGTTTTTT. Protein: CASSEEVGSTGELFF.

This chain connects TRBV24-1 to TRBJ1-4; the D gene is possibly TRBD1 (6 bases). Germline loops: CDR1 KGHDR, CDR2 SFDVKD. V lost 3 bases to trimming and J lost 4 bases, with 8 bases between them. The CDR3 extends over 14 amino acids. In DNA form, the CDR3 reads TGTGCCACCAGTGATGGACAGCATAATGAAAAACTGTTTTTT. This sequence encodes CATSDGQHNEKLFF.

This chain joins TRBV7-3 and TRBJ1-4; a weak D match, TRBD1 (5 bases). V lost 6 bases, J lost 5 bases, and 16 bases lay in between. The germline gives CDR1 SGHTA, CDR2 FQGTGA. This CDR3 contains 15 residues. DNA for the CDR3: TGTGCCAGCAGACAGGAGCTGAACTCAAATGAAAAACTGTTTTTT. Protein: CASRQELNSNEKLFF.

The rearrangement links TRBV19 to TRBJ1-6; perhaps TRBD1 as D (6 bases). V was cut by 6 bases and J by 0 bases, with 12 bases left in between. The CDR3 has 16 residues. CDR1 and CDR2 (germline): LNHDA, SQIVND (reference sequence). The CDR3 loop is CASSISDSSYNSPLHF. The CDR3 DNA follows: TGTGCCAGTAGCATCTCGGACAGCTCCTATAATTCACCCCTCCACTTT.

This clone was seen a few times. The chain combines TRBV28 with TRBJ1-5, with D tentatively TRBD1 (5 bases). The CDR3 runs to 15 residues. The germline V and J ends were trimmed by 5 bases and 2 bases, with 13 bases remaining between them. Germline CDR1 is MDHEN and CDR2 is SYDVKM. The CDR3, as DNA: TGTGCCAGCAGTAAACAGGACCTTGGCAATCAGCCCCAGCATTTT. Its protein product is CASSKQDLGNQPQHF. Based on the CDR3 plus reference TRBV28 and TRBJ1-5, the full variable domain is DVKVTQSSRYLVKRTGEKVFLECVQDMDHENMFWYRQDPGLGLRLIYFSYDVKMKEKGDIPEGYSVSREKKERFSLILESASTNQTSMYLCASSKQDLGNQPQHFGDGTRLSIL.

The chain is built from TRBV27 and TRBJ1-3; 10 positions match TRBD1. Germline V gene data show CDR1 as MNHEY and CDR2 as SMNVEV (reference sequence). This CDR3 comprises 15 residues. V was pared by 4 bases and J by 4 bases, with 4 bases of the junction left unmatched. In DNA, the CDR3 is TGTGCCAGCAGTTCGACAGGGGGCCCAGGAAACACCATATATTTT. This sequence encodes CASSSTGGPGNTIYF.

The chain carries TRBV28 and TRBJ1-1; D is uncertain. V lost 10 bases and J 2 bases, leaving 14 bases between the germline ends. CDR3 length: 13 residues. The germline gives CDR1 MDHEN, CDR2 SYDVKM. This CDR3 reads CATLEAYNTEAFF. The CDR3 DNA sequence: TGTGCCACCCTAGAGGCCTATAACACTGAAGCTTTCTTT.

This clone was seen a handful of times. The chain has TRBV21-1 and TRBJ1-1. TRBV21-1 is described as a pseudogene. The CDR3 totals 15 residues. This CDR3 reads CASRPFTCLNTEAFF. The CDR3 region has the DNA TGTGCCAGCAGGCCGTTTACTTGCTTGAACACTGAAGCTTTCTTT.

This sequence joins TRBV7-2 and TRBJ2-7, with 9 bases that match TRBD2. The J segment lost 4 bases and the V segment lost 4 bases, leaving 5 bases of the junction unmatched. Germline values: CDR1 SGHTA, CDR2 FQGNSA. CDR3 length: 14 residues. The CDR3 coding sequence is TGTGCCAGCAGCTCAGTAGCGGGGGAGTACGAGCAGTACTTC. Amino acids: CASSSVAGEYEQYF. The full variable domain, its missing parts supplied by reference TRBV7-2 and TRBJ2-7, is GAGVSQSPSNKVTEKGKDVELRCDPISGHTALYWYRQSLGQGLEFLIYFQGNSAPDKSGLPSDRFSAERTGGSVSTLTIQRTQQEDSAVYLCASSSVAGEYEQYFGPGTRLTVT.

V gene TRBV5-5 combines with J gene TRBJ2-7; 10 bases line up with TRBD2. This CDR3 has 15 residues. The germline V gene encodes CDR1 SGHKS and CDR2 YYEKEE (reference sequence). The V and J ends lost 2 bases and 2 bases, in that order; junction bases with no gene match: 4. This chain's CDR3 is CASSFIAGGPYEQYF. For the CDR3, the DNA is TGTGCCAGCAGCTTTATAGCGGGAGGCCCCTACGAGCAGTACTTC.

The rearrangement links TRBV27 to TRBJ1-1, with D unresolved. Looked up from germline, CDR1 is MNHEY and CDR2 is SMNVEV (reference sequence). The CDR3 is 14 residues long. V lost 4 bases and J 5 bases, leaving 14 bases between the germline ends. CDR3 residues: CASSWVGGGTEAFF. For the CDR3, the DNA is TGTGCCAGCAGTTGGGTCGGAGGAGGGACTGAAGCTTTCTTT.

The chain is built from TRBV27 and TRBJ1-1; no firm D call. Trimming took off 8 bases at V and 0 bases at J, with 13 bases between the two ends. CDR1 and CDR2 (germline): MNHEY, SMNVEV (reference sequence). This CDR3 region has 14 residues. The CDR3 loop reads CASRSGLLNTEAFF. CDR3 in DNA: TGTGCCAGCCGATCGGGATTATTGAACACTGAAGCTTTCTTT.

V and J are TRBV7-8 and TRBJ2-7, with 7 bases aligning to TRBD1. Germline-derived CDR1 and CDR2 are SGHVS and FQNEAQ. The CDR3 has 16 residues. Losses at the gene ends were 0 bases for V and 5 bases for J; bases not matched to a gene: 10. CDR3 loop: CASSLAAADRVHEQYF. In DNA, the CDR3 is TGTGCCAGCAGCTTAGCGGCAGCTGACAGGGTCCACGAGCAGTACTTC.

The rearrangement links TRBV6-2 or TRBV6-3 to TRBJ2-5; TRBD2 aligns across 10 bases. The germline V gene encodes CDR1 MNHEY and CDR2 SVGEGT. V shed 6 bases and J 5 bases; nucleotides not matched to a gene: 15. The CDR3 length is 17 residues. The CDR3 loop is CASSRGRIAGGRETQYF. The CDR3 coding sequence is TGTGCCAGCAGCCGCGGTAGGATAGCGGGAGGCCGGGAGACCCAGTACTTC.

V and J are TRBV7-9 and TRBJ2-5; TRBD2 agrees at 7 bases. Germline CDR1 reads SEHNR; CDR2 reads FQNEAQ (reference sequence). The CDR3 loop spans 14 amino acids. Trimming removed 4 bases from V and 3 bases from J; junction bases left unmatched: 5. The CDR3 coding sequence is TGTGCCAGCAGCTACCGGGGACTAAAAGAGACCCAGTACTTC. It specifies CASSYRGLKETQYF.

CDR3 nucleotide sequence: TGTGCCAGCAGCTTCAGGGATCCCTACGAGCAGTACTTC. It codes for CASSFRDPYEQYF. The chain employs TRBV11-2 and TRBJ2-7; possibly TRBD1 for D (5 bases). Trimming stripped 3 bases from V and 2 bases from J, with 8 bases between. The CDR3 is 13 amino acids. CDR1 SGHAT and CDR2 FQNNGV come from the germline V gene.